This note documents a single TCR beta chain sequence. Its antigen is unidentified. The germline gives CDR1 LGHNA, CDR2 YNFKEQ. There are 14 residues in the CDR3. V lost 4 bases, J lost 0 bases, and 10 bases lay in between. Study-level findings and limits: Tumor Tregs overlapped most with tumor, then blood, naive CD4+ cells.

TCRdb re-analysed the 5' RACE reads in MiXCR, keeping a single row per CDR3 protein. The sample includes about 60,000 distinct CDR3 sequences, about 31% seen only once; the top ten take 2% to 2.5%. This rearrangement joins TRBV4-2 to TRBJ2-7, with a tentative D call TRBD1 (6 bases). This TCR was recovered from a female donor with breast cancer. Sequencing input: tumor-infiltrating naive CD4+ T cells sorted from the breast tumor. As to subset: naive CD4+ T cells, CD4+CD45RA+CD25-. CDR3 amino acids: CASSPDRSSYEQYF. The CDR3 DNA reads TGTGCCAGCAGCCCAGACAGGAGCTCCTACGAGCAGTACTTC.